This entry is about one T cell receptor beta chain. A much larger clonotype is one base distant, so this may be a read error. The study amplified TCR beta CDR3 regions using RNA transcripts. After a first-round RT-PCR with HTBI primers, a second-round multiplex PCR was run. TCRdb re-called the multiplex PCR reads through MiXCR, storing one row per CDR3 protein. There are around 520,000 distinct CDR3 sequences in the sample; about two fifths occur only once, and about 4.2% lies in the top ten. This sample was included in a study of Graves' ophthalmopathy and Graves' hyperthyroidism. Losses at the gene ends were 6 bases for V and 7 bases for J; bases not matched to a gene: 9. Looked up from germline, CDR1 is ENHRY and CDR2 is SYGVKD. The CDR3 contains 16 residues. Patients were diagnosed from clinical symptoms, serum thyroxine, TRAb, thyroid ultrasound and orbital computed tomography.

Sequencing was performed on peripheral blood or thyroid tissue (not recorded which). This chain links TRBV10-3 with TRBJ1-6; 10 bases map to TRBD1. This receptor was identified in an adult man with Graves' hyperthyroidism. This chain's CDR3 is CAISHSGQGFNSPLHF. The CDR3 coding sequence is TGTGCCATCAGCCACTCGGGACAGGGGTTCAATTCACCCCTCCACTTT.